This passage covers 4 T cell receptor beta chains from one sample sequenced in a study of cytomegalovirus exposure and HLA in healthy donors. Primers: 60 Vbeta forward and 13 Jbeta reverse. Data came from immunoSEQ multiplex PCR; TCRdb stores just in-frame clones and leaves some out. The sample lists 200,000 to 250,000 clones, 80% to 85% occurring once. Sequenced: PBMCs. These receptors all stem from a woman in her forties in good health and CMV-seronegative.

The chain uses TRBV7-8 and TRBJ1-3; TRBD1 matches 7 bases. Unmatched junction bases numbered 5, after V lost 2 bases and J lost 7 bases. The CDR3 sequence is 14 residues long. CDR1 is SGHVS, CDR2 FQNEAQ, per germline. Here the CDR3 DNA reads TGTGCCAGCAGCTTAAAACAGGGGTCGAACACCATATATTTT. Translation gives CASSLKQGSNTIYF. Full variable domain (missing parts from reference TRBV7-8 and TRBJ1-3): GAGVSQSPRYKVAKRGQDVALRCDPISGHVSLFWYQQALGQGPEFLTYFQNEAQLDKSGLPSDRFFAERPEGSVSTLKIQRTQQEDSAVYLCASSLKQGSNTIYFGEGSWLTVV.

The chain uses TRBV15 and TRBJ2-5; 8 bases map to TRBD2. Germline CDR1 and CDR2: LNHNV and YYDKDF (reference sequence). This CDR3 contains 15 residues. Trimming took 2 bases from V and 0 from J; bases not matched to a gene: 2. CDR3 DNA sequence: TGTGCCACCAGCAGACGGGGGGGGTACCAAGAGACCCAGTACTTC. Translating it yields CATSRRGGYQETQYF.

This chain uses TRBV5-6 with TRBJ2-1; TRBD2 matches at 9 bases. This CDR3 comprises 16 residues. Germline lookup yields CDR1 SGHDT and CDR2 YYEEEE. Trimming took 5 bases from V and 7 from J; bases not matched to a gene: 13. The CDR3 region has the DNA TGTGCCAGCAGTTCCCTCCTAGCGGGAATCGGAAATGAGCAGTTCTTC. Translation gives CASSSLLAGIGNEQFF.

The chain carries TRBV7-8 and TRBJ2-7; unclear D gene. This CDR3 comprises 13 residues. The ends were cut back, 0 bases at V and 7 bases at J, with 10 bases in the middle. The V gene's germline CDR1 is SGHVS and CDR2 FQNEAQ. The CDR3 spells CASSLADRREQYF. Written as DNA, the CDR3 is TGTGCCAGCAGCTTAGCAGATAGGCGGGAGCAGTACTTC.